The clone carrying this TCR beta chain was observed a single time. What it recognizes is unknown. TCRdb's table, derived via immunoSEQ multiplex PCR, lists solely in-frame clones and lacks some. The data contain approximately 150,000 clones, more than 85% of them singletons. This sample is drawn from a study of cytomegalovirus exposure and HLA in healthy donors. CDR3 length: 15 residues. The ends were cut back, 0 bases at V and 4 bases at J, with 13 bases in the middle. Germline-derived CDR1 and CDR2 are SGHRS and YFSETQ. The donors belonged to the approximately 120-subject validation cohort, separate from the approximately 700-subject first cohort. Study-wide results and caveats: Cytomegalovirus status, reportedly, was diagnosed with high specificity and sensitivity by the classifier. The study designated some 180 TCR beta chains cytomegalovirus-associated. The finding came from a later analysis; first-cohort TCR clusters tended to co-occur in the 130 or so validation repertoires.

This sequence was found in a man between 18 and 29 years old in good health and CMV-seronegative. Sequencing input: PBMCs. The chain links TRBV5-1 to TRBJ1-1, with unresolved D. The chain's CDR3 is CASSLVGSGSTEAFF. CDR3 sequence (DNA): TGCGCCAGCAGCTTGGTCGGATCTGGGAGCACTGAAGCTTTCTTT.